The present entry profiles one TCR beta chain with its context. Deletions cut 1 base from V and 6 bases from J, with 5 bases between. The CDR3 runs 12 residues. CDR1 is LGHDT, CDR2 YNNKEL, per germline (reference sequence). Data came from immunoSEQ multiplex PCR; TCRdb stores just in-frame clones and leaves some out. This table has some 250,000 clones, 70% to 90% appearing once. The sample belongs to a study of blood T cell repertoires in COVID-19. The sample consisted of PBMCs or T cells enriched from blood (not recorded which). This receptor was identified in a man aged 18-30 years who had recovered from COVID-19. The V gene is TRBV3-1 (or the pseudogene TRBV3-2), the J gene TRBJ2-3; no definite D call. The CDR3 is CASSQVIDTQYF. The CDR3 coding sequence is TGTGCCAGCAGCCAAGTCATCGATACGCAGTATTTT.